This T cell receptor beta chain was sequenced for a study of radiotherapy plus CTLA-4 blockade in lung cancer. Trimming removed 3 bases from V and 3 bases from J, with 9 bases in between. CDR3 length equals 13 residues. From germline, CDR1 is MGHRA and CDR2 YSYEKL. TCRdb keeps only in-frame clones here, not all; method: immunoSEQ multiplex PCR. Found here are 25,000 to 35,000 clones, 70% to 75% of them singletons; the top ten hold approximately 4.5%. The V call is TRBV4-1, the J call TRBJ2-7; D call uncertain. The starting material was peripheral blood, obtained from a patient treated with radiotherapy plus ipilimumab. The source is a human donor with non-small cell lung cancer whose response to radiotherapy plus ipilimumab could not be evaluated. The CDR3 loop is CASSQRRSYEQYF. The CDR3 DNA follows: TGCGCCAGCAGCCAGAGGCGGAGCTACGAGCAGTACTTC.